Given below is one TCR beta chain in context. These data originate in a study of cytomegalovirus exposure and HLA in healthy donors. Study context: Genotyping of more than 300 donors showed that about 79% belonged to the Caucasian-associated ancestry cluster.

All donors participated as healthy donors of bone marrow. Amplification used 60 Vbeta primers and 13 Jbeta primers. Produced via immunoSEQ multiplex PCR; TCRdb's table is partial and in-frame only. The sample has 120,000 to 150,000 clones, approximately 79% seen once. The specimen sequenced was PBMCs. The TCR comes from a woman in her 30s in good health and CMV-seronegative.

CDR3 coding DNA: TGTGCCAGCAGTTTATTCCATAGCAATCAGCCCCAGCATTTT. Its translation: CASSLFHSNQPQHF. The chain has TRBV28 and TRBJ1-5; D gene ambiguous. V was cut by 1 base and J by 0 bases, with 4 bases left in between. This CDR3 contains 14 residues. Germline V gene data show CDR1 as MDHEN and CDR2 as SYDVKM. Drawing the rest from reference TRBV28 and TRBJ1-5, the complete variable domain is DVKVTQSSRYLVKRTGEKVFLECVQDMDHENMFWYRQDPGLGLRLIYFSYDVKMKEKGDIPEGYSVSREKKERFSLILESASTNQTSMYLCASSLFHSNQPQHFGDGTRLSIL.